Listed below are T cell receptor beta chains from one sample, sequenced in a study of T cell responses to AZD1222 COVID-19 vaccine. Measured with immunoSEQ multiplex PCR; TCRdb has only the in-frame clones, and not every one. This sample carries about 100,000 clones, about 88% of them seen once, and the ten largest clones take more than 4.5%. Sample: peripheral blood, taken on day 0 of AZD1222 vaccination. The receptor set was obtained from an adult in good health. CDR3s include the opening cysteine and the closing phenylalanine or tryptophan. Fields, in order: D gene, clone size, CDR3 length, J gene, V gene, CDR3 DNA, CDR3 protein. D genes are given only for firm matches. For some rows the clone size is stated as once, few or many, or as a class when expanded; others skip it.

d_call: TRBD2
clone_size: -
cdr3_length: 14
j_call: TRBJ2-1
v_call: TRBV27
cdr3_nt: TGTGCCAGCAGGGGAGGGAGCTCCTACAATGAGCAGTTCTTC
cdr3_aa: CASRGGSSYNEQFF

d_call: -
clone_size: -
cdr3_length: 17
j_call: TRBJ1-3
v_call: TRBV5-1
cdr3_nt: TGCGCCAGCAGCTTGGGCGCAGGGCCGATCTCTGGAAACACCATATATTTT
cdr3_aa: CASSLGAGPISGNTIYF

d_call: TRBD1
clone_size: -
cdr3_length: 15
j_call: TRBJ1-2
v_call: TRBV7-9
cdr3_nt: TGTGCCAGCAGCCAGGGACAGAAAGCTAACTATGGCTACACCTTC
cdr3_aa: CASSQGQKANYGYTF

d_call: -
clone_size: -
cdr3_length: 15
j_call: TRBJ2-1
v_call: TRBV3-1/TRBV3-2
cdr3_nt: TGTGCCAGCAGCCCCCAGACTGGGCCCTACAATGAGCAGTTCTTC
cdr3_aa: CASSPQTGPYNEQFF

d_call: -
clone_size: -
cdr3_length: 13
j_call: TRBJ1-5
v_call: TRBV7-2
cdr3_nt: TGTGCCAGCAGCTTATACGGGAATCAGCCCCAGCATTTT
cdr3_aa: CASSLYGNQPQHF

d_call: -
clone_size: -
cdr3_length: 14
j_call: TRBJ1-1
v_call: TRBV24-1
cdr3_nt: TGTGCCACCAGTGATTCCAGGGAGGGGACTGAAGCTTTCTTT
cdr3_aa: CATSDSREGTEAFF

d_call: -
clone_size: -
cdr3_length: 14
j_call: TRBJ2-4
v_call: TRBV9
cdr3_nt: TGTGCCAGCAGCTCCGGGACAACCACTCGGATTCAGTACTTC
cdr3_aa: CASSSGTTTRIQYF

d_call: TRBD1
clone_size: -
cdr3_length: 15
j_call: TRBJ1-1
v_call: TRBV5-1
cdr3_nt: TGCGCCAGCAGCCCATTCTCAGGGGGCGAAGGTGAAGCTTTCTTT
cdr3_aa: CASSPFSGGEGEAFF

d_call: -
clone_size: -
cdr3_length: 12
j_call: TRBJ2-2
v_call: TRBV28
cdr3_nt: TGTGCCAGCACACAGAGCACCGGGGAGCTGTTTTTT
cdr3_aa: CASTQSTGELFF

d_call: -
clone_size: few
cdr3_length: 13
j_call: TRBJ1-6
v_call: TRBV29-1
cdr3_nt: TGCAGCGTACAAAGCTCCTATAATTCACCCCTCCACTTT
cdr3_aa: CSVQSSYNSPLHF

d_call: TRBD2
clone_size: few
cdr3_length: 16
j_call: TRBJ2-7
v_call: TRBV4-3
cdr3_nt: TGCGCCAGCAGCCAAGATCGGGGGACTAGCGGGCCCCAATGGTACTTC
cdr3_aa: CASSQDRGTSGPQWYF

d_call: TRBD1
clone_size: -
cdr3_length: 14
j_call: TRBJ1-1
v_call: TRBV30
cdr3_nt: TGTGCCTGGAGTCCCGAGGGGGCGAACACTGAAGCTTTCTTT
cdr3_aa: CAWSPEGANTEAFF

d_call: -
clone_size: -
cdr3_length: 11
j_call: TRBJ2-1
v_call: TRBV7-2
cdr3_nt: TGTGCCAGCAGCCAGGGGTATGAGCAGTTCTTC
cdr3_aa: CASSQGYEQFF

d_call: TRBD2
clone_size: -
cdr3_length: 16
j_call: TRBJ2-1
v_call: TRBV19
cdr3_nt: TGTGCCAGTAAACGTAACCTAGCGGGACTAGACAATGAGCAGTTCTTC
cdr3_aa: CASKRNLAGLDNEQFF

d_call: -
clone_size: once
cdr3_length: 17
j_call: TRBJ2-4
v_call: TRBV6-2/TRBV6-3
cdr3_nt: TGTGCCAGCAGTTACTCGCCAGGGTATTGGGCCAAAAACATTCAGTACTTC
cdr3_aa: CASSYSPGYWAKNIQYF

d_call: -
clone_size: few
cdr3_length: 18
j_call: TRBJ1-6
v_call: TRBV4-3
cdr3_nt: TGCGCCAGCAGCCAGAAGACCAAGGGGACGGCTAATAATTCACCCCTCCACTTT
cdr3_aa: CASSQKTKGTANNSPLHF

d_call: -
clone_size: -
cdr3_length: 14
j_call: TRBJ1-1
v_call: TRBV19
cdr3_nt: TGTGCCAGTAGGTCTGAGGGAGTGGGGACTGAAGCTTTCTTT
cdr3_aa: CASRSEGVGTEAFF